One and the same sample provided the 8 T cell receptor beta chains below, sequenced in a study of cytomegalovirus exposure and HLA in healthy donors. Profiled with immunoSEQ multiplex PCR; TCRdb holds only in-frame clones, not every one. The table records some 200,000 clones, roughly 84% of them present only once. The specimen sequenced was PBMCs. The source of these receptors is a woman in her twenties or thirties in good health and CMV-seropositive.

Concerning this clone itself: The sample holds other DNA sequences that translate to the same CDR3. The chain employs TRBV2 and TRBJ2-3; TRBD2 is a possible D gene (5 bases). V was trimmed by 6 bases and J by 2 bases, leaving 6 bases between them. This CDR3 spans 12 amino acids. The germline V gene has CDR1 SNHLY and CDR2 FYNNEI. This CDR3 is CASRRDTDTQYF. The DNA of the CDR3 is TGTGCCAGCAGGAGGGACACAGATACGCAGTATTTT. Full variable domain (missing parts from reference TRBV2 and TRBJ2-3): EPEVTQTPSHQVTQMGQEVILRCVPISNHLYFYWYRQILGQKVEFLVSFYNNEISEKSEIFDDQFSVERPDGSNFTLKIRSTKLEDSAMYFCASRRDTDTQYFGPGTRLTVL.

The chain has TRBV30 and TRBJ2-5; D uncertain. Germline V gene sequence: CDR1 GTSNPN, CDR2 SVGIG (reference sequence). There are 11 residues in the CDR3. Between the trimmed V and J ends, which lost 0 bases and 5 bases, there was a span of 4 bases. The CDR3: CAWSVSETQYF. The CDR3 coding sequence is TGTGCCTGGAGTGTATCGGAGACCCAGTACTTC.

The genes are TRBV11-3 and TRBJ2-1, with D possibly matching TRBD1 (8 bases). The V end lost 5 bases, the J end lost 7 bases, and 18 bases lay between the germline ends. The CDR3 sequence is 15 residues long. In germline, CDR1 is SGHNT, CDR2 YENEEA. CDR3 nucleotides: TGTGCCAGCAGCAAGGGACAGGTGGGGGGGAATGAGCAGTTCTTC. It encodes CASSKGQVGGNEQFF.

V usage is TRBV4-2 and J usage is TRBJ2-3, with unresolved D. Germline-derived CDR1 and CDR2 are LGHNA and YNFKEQ. There are 15 residues in the CDR3. The germline V and J ends were trimmed by 0 bases and 4 bases, with 11 bases remaining between them. The CDR3 spells CASSQEVADPDTQYF. The CDR3, as DNA: TGTGCCAGCAGCCAAGAGGTGGCGGATCCAGATACGCAGTATTTT.

The CDR3 DNA reads TGTGCCACCAGCACAGGCCCGGGACAGGGGGTTGCTGGCTACACCTTC. Protein: CATSTGPGQGVAGYTF. The rearrangement links TRBV15 to TRBJ1-2; TRBD1 matches at 11 bases. This CDR3 is 16 amino acids long. The ends lost 4 bases at V and 7 bases at J; junction bases unmatched: 11. Looked up from germline, CDR1 is LNHNV and CDR2 is YYDKDF (reference sequence).

The chain has TRBV6-1 and TRBJ2-3; TRBD2 matches at 8 bases. The CDR3 loop spans 15 amino acids. Trimming cost V 6 bases and J 2 bases; bases outside gene matches: 7. Germline V gene lookup returns CDR1 MNHNS and CDR2 SASEGT. The CDR3 bases are TGTGCCAGCAGCGCAAGCGGGGGCTTCACAGATACGCAGTATTTT. Amino acids: CASSASGGFTDTQYF.

The chain combines TRBV29-1 with TRBJ2-7; 8 nucleotides line up with TRBD1. The V segment lost 6 bases and the J segment 1 base; nucleotides outside the gene matches: 5. This CDR3 comprises 13 residues. Germline-derived CDR1 and CDR2 are SQVTM and ANQGSEA. The DNA for the CDR3 is TGCAGCGTGAGACAGGGGATTTCCTACGAGCAGTACTTC. This codes for CSVRQGISYEQYF.

This clone was seen more than once but under ten times. This rearrangement joins TRBV28 to TRBJ1-2; D is uncertain. CDR3 size: 15 residues. The V end lost 8 bases, the J end lost 6 bases, and 22 bases lay between the germline ends. Germline assignment: CDR1 MDHEN and CDR2 SYDVKM. The CDR3 sequence: CASSLVAAEADGYTF. The DNA for the CDR3 is TGTGCCAGCTCACTTGTAGCGGCGGAGGCGGATGGCTACACCTTC.